A selection of T cell receptor beta chains follows, all from one sample in a study of Graves' ophthalmopathy and Graves' hyperthyroidism. One entry per CDR3 protein results from TCRdb running MiXCR on the multiplex PCR reads. The sample comprises about 220,000 distinct CDR3 sequences, 20% to 25% of which are singletons, and around 40% rests with the top ten. Sequences were obtained from peripheral blood. Every receptor here comes from a woman between 45 and 60 years old with Graves' ophthalmopathy. Each CDR3 is given with its conserved first and last residue. D genes are given only for firm matches. A clone size is listed for some rows: how often the clone was seen (once, few, many), or a class if it is expanded.

CDR3aa: CASSEDRNTEAFF
CDR3nt: TGTGCCAGCAGTGAGGACAGGAACACTGAAGCTTTCTTT
abundance: many
v_gene: TRBV6-1
d_gene: -
j_gene: TRBJ1-1

CDR3aa: CASRGGQTGELFF
CDR3nt: TGTGCCAGCAGGGGAGGGCAGACCGGGGAGCTGTTTTTT
abundance: many
v_gene: TRBV6-5
d_gene: TRBD2
j_gene: TRBJ2-2

CDR3aa: CASSLTAAPYEQYF
CDR3nt: TGTGCCAGCAGTTTAACGGCAGCTCCCTACGAGCAGTACTTC
abundance: many
v_gene: TRBV12-3/TRBV12-4
d_gene: -
j_gene: TRBJ2-7

CDR3aa: CAWSLTNYGYTF
CDR3nt: TGTGCCTGGAGTCTGACTAACTATGGCTACACCTTC
abundance: once
v_gene: TRBV30
d_gene: -
j_gene: TRBJ1-2

CDR3aa: CASSRRATTGPDEQYF
CDR3nt: TGTGCCAGCAGCCGCCGCGCCACGACAGGCCCCGACGAGCAGTACTTC
abundance: few
v_gene: TRBV11-2
d_gene: -
j_gene: TRBJ2-7

CDR3aa: CASSQTRDRPLRPYEQYF
CDR3nt: TGCGCCAGCAGCCAAACCCGGGACAGGCCCCTAAGACCCTACGAGCAGTACTTC
abundance: -
v_gene: TRBV4-1
d_gene: TRBD1
j_gene: TRBJ2-7

CDR3aa: CAWTGTGDGFYTF
CDR3nt: TGTGCCTGGACCGGGACAGGGGACGGGTTCTACACCTTC
abundance: many
v_gene: TRBV30
d_gene: TRBD1
j_gene: TRBJ1-2

CDR3aa: CASSLAGIAKNIQYF
CDR3nt: TGTGCCAGCAGTTTAGCGGGTATAGCCAAAAACATTCAGTACTTC
abundance: many
v_gene: TRBV2
d_gene: TRBD2
j_gene: TRBJ2-4

CDR3aa: CASRAYGANTEAFF
CDR3nt: TGTGCCAGCAGAGCGTACGGGGCCAACACTGAAGCTTTCTTT
abundance: -
v_gene: TRBV12-3/TRBV12-4
d_gene: -
j_gene: TRBJ1-1

CDR3aa: CASTGTGGGSNQPQHF
CDR3nt: TGTGCCAGCACCGGGACAGGGGGCGGGAGCAATCAGCCCCAGCATTTT
abundance: -
v_gene: TRBV12-3/TRBV12-4
d_gene: TRBD1
j_gene: TRBJ1-5

CDR3aa: CASQGHTEAFF
CDR3nt: TGTGCCAGCCAGGGGCATACTGAAGCTTTCTTT
abundance: many
v_gene: TRBV6-2/TRBV6-3
d_gene: -
j_gene: TRBJ1-1

CDR3aa: CASHTRDRAAYEQYF
CDR3nt: TGTGCCAGCCATACCCGGGACAGGGCAGCCTACGAGCAGTACTTC
abundance: many
v_gene: TRBV6-1
d_gene: TRBD1
j_gene: TRBJ2-7

CDR3aa: CASSLRRDINYGYTF
CDR3nt: TGTGCCAGCAGTCTCCGGCGGGACATAAACTATGGCTACACCTTC
abundance: many
v_gene: TRBV12-3/TRBV12-4
d_gene: -
j_gene: TRBJ1-2

CDR3aa: CASSQVGNYEQYF
CDR3nt: TGCGCCAGCAGCCAAGTAGGGAACTACGAGCAGTACTTC
abundance: -
v_gene: TRBV4-1
d_gene: -
j_gene: TRBJ2-7

CDR3aa: CGSNRATEAFF
CDR3nt: TGCGGTTCAAACAGGGCCACTGAAGCTTTCTTT
abundance: many
v_gene: TRBV20-1
d_gene: -
j_gene: TRBJ1-1

CDR3aa: CASTFGLTNYGYTF
CDR3nt: TGTGCCAGCACCTTTGGACTGACAAACTATGGCTACACCTTC
abundance: -
v_gene: TRBV5-5
d_gene: -
j_gene: TRBJ1-2

CDR3aa: CASSLRHANTGELFF
CDR3nt: TGTGCCAGCAGTTTACGACATGCGAACACCGGGGAGCTGTTTTTT
abundance: -
v_gene: TRBV12-3/TRBV12-4
d_gene: -
j_gene: TRBJ2-2

CDR3aa: CASSPDSGARRAQYF
CDR3nt: TGTGCCAGCTCACCTGATAGCGGAGCCCGGAGGGCCCAGTACTTC
abundance: many
v_gene: TRBV18
d_gene: -
j_gene: TRBJ2-5

CDR3aa: CAISESQETQYF
CDR3nt: TGTGCCATCAGTGAGTCCCAAGAGACCCAGTACTTC
abundance: many
v_gene: TRBV10-3
d_gene: -
j_gene: TRBJ2-5

CDR3aa: CASSHTGQGSRYTF
CDR3nt: TGTGCCAGCAGCCACACGGGACAGGGAAGCCGCTACACCTTC
abundance: -
v_gene: TRBV6-1
d_gene: TRBD1
j_gene: TRBJ1-2

CDR3aa: CASSSQQERSGYTF
CDR3nt: TGTGCCAGCAGTAGTCAACAGGAGAGGAGTGGCTACACCTTC
abundance: many
v_gene: TRBV6-1
d_gene: -
j_gene: TRBJ1-2

CDR3aa: CASSQMTDIGSYGYTF
CDR3nt: TGTGCCAGCAGTCAGATGACCGACATAGGCTCCTATGGCTACACCTTC
abundance: once
v_gene: TRBV6-9
d_gene: -
j_gene: TRBJ1-2

CDR3aa: CAISDPPGIGLANTGELFF
CDR3nt: TGTGCCATCAGTGACCCGCCGGGGATCGGACTAGCGAACACCGGGGAGCTGTTTTTT
abundance: many
v_gene: TRBV10-3
d_gene: TRBD2
j_gene: TRBJ2-2

CDR3aa: CASSILAGSSYEQYF
CDR3nt: TGCGCCAGCAGCATATTAGCGGGTAGCTCCTACGAGCAGTACTTC
abundance: -
v_gene: TRBV5-1
d_gene: TRBD2
j_gene: TRBJ2-7

CDR3aa: CSARDRAGETQYF
CDR3nt: TGCAGTGCTAGGGACAGGGCGGGAGAGACCCAGTACTTC
abundance: many
v_gene: TRBV20-1
d_gene: TRBD1
j_gene: TRBJ2-5

CDR3aa: CASSLSARHEQYF
CDR3nt: TGTGCCAGCAGTTTATCCGCTAGACACGAGCAGTACTTC
abundance: many
v_gene: TRBV27
d_gene: -
j_gene: TRBJ2-7

CDR3aa: CASSARGTDGYTF
CDR3nt: TGTGCCAGTAGTGCCCGGGGTACAGATGGCTACACCTTC
abundance: -
v_gene: TRBV19
d_gene: -
j_gene: TRBJ1-2

CDR3aa: CAWTPHGAEAFF
CDR3nt: TGTGCCTGGACCCCCCATGGGGCTGAAGCTTTCTTT
abundance: many
v_gene: TRBV30
d_gene: -
j_gene: TRBJ1-1

CDR3aa: CASSEGSNQPQHF
CDR3nt: TGTGCCAGCAGCGAGGGGAGCAATCAGCCCCAGCATTTT
abundance: -
v_gene: TRBV7-2
d_gene: -
j_gene: TRBJ1-5

CDR3aa: CATSRFGSGKETQYF
CDR3nt: TGTGCCACCAGCAGATTCGGTTCAGGCAAAGAGACCCAGTACTTC
abundance: many
v_gene: TRBV15
d_gene: -
j_gene: TRBJ2-5

CDR3aa: CSAWRGGSEAFF
CDR3nt: TGCAGCGCCTGGAGAGGGGGTTCTGAAGCTTTCTTT
abundance: many
v_gene: TRBV29-1
d_gene: -
j_gene: TRBJ1-1

CDR3aa: CASSLTGGGYGYTF
CDR3nt: TGTGCCAGCAGCCTCACAGGGGGTGGCTATGGCTACACCTTC
abundance: -
v_gene: TRBV6-1
d_gene: TRBD1
j_gene: TRBJ1-2

CDR3aa: CAWSEGTGSNQPQHF
CDR3nt: TGTGCCTGGAGTGAGGGGACAGGAAGCAATCAGCCCCAGCATTTT
abundance: many
v_gene: TRBV30
d_gene: TRBD1
j_gene: TRBJ1-5

CDR3aa: CSARLSGRVLEQYF
CDR3nt: TGCAGTGCTAGACTTAGCGGGAGGGTGCTCGAGCAGTACTTC
abundance: -
v_gene: TRBV20-1
d_gene: TRBD2
j_gene: TRBJ2-7

CDR3aa: CSASVGRPDPLHF
CDR3nt: TGCAGTGCCTCGGTCGGCAGGCCAGATCCCCTCCACTTT
abundance: few
v_gene: TRBV20-1
d_gene: -
j_gene: TRBJ1-6

CDR3aa: CASSGQGQGTEAFF
CDR3nt: TGTGCCAGCTCAGGACAGGGTCAGGGCACTGAAGCTTTCTTT
abundance: many
v_gene: TRBV6-1
d_gene: TRBD1
j_gene: TRBJ1-1

CDR3aa: CASSEGTRTYEQYF
CDR3nt: TGTGCCAGCAGCGAGGGGACTAGGACATACGAGCAGTACTTC
abundance: many
v_gene: TRBV9
d_gene: TRBD2
j_gene: TRBJ2-7

CDR3aa: CASSATGTRYEQYF
CDR3nt: TGTGCCAGCAGTGCGACAGGGACGCGCTACGAGCAGTACTTC
abundance: many
v_gene: TRBV12-3/TRBV12-4
d_gene: TRBD1
j_gene: TRBJ2-7

CDR3aa: CSVVDGSYEQYF
CDR3nt: TGCAGCGTTGTTGATGGCTCCTACGAGCAGTACTTC
abundance: many
v_gene: TRBV29-1
d_gene: -
j_gene: TRBJ2-7

CDR3aa: CASSLSRGGELFF
CDR3nt: TGTGCCAGCAGCTTATCGAGAGGCGGGGAGCTGTTTTTT
abundance: few
v_gene: TRBV7-9
d_gene: -
j_gene: TRBJ2-2

CDR3aa: CASSVQGSNEKLFF
CDR3nt: TGTGCCAGCAGTGTTCAGGGTTCTAACGAAAAACTGTTTTTT
abundance: -
v_gene: TRBV6-1
d_gene: -
j_gene: TRBJ1-4

CDR3aa: CASSPDRGGSPLHF
CDR3nt: TGTGCCAGCAGTCCGGACAGGGGTGGATCACCCCTCCACTTT
abundance: many
v_gene: TRBV12-3/TRBV12-4
d_gene: TRBD1
j_gene: TRBJ1-6

CDR3aa: CASSPQRDSSYEQYF
CDR3nt: TGTGCCAGCTCCCCCCAGCGGGACAGCTCCTACGAGCAGTACTTC
abundance: -
v_gene: TRBV12-3/TRBV12-4
d_gene: -
j_gene: TRBJ2-7

CDR3aa: CASSQGSRTTLEQYF
CDR3nt: TGTGCCAGCAGCCAAGGGTCTCGAACTACGCTCGAGCAGTACTTC
abundance: many
v_gene: TRBV3-1
d_gene: -
j_gene: TRBJ2-7

CDR3aa: CASTFGTGSNIQYF
CDR3nt: TGTGCCAGCACCTTCGGGACGGGAAGTAACATTCAGTACTTC
abundance: many
v_gene: TRBV12-3/TRBV12-4
d_gene: -
j_gene: TRBJ2-4

CDR3aa: CASSIAAEAFF
CDR3nt: TGTGCCAGTAGTATAGCCGCTGAAGCTTTCTTT
abundance: -
v_gene: TRBV19
d_gene: -
j_gene: TRBJ1-1

CDR3aa: CASSLDAATNSGYTF
CDR3nt: TGCGCCAGCAGCTTGGATGCGGCTACGAATAGTGGCTACACCTTC
abundance: many
v_gene: TRBV5-1
d_gene: -
j_gene: TRBJ1-2

CDR3aa: CASSPGATPYGYTF
CDR3nt: TGTGCCAGCAGTCCAGGGGCCACTCCCTATGGCTACACCTTC
abundance: -
v_gene: TRBV6-1
d_gene: -
j_gene: TRBJ1-2

CDR3aa: CSARTGEDTQYF
CDR3nt: TGCAGTGCGCGGACAGGGGAGGATACGCAGTATTTT
abundance: few
v_gene: TRBV20-1
d_gene: TRBD1
j_gene: TRBJ2-3

CDR3aa: CSARIRVGGRTPYEQYF
CDR3nt: TGCAGTGCTAGAATCAGGGTCGGCGGGAGAACACCCTACGAGCAGTACTTC
abundance: -
v_gene: TRBV20-1
d_gene: TRBD2
j_gene: TRBJ2-7

CDR3aa: CASRPRLAGQETQYF
CDR3nt: TGTGCCAGCAGGCCCCGACTAGCGGGGCAAGAGACCCAGTACTTC
abundance: many
v_gene: TRBV2
d_gene: TRBD2
j_gene: TRBJ2-5

CDR3aa: CASSYWPHDGYTF
CDR3nt: TGTGCCAGCAGTTACTGGCCTCATGATGGCTACACCTTC
abundance: -
v_gene: TRBV6-5
d_gene: -
j_gene: TRBJ1-2

CDR3aa: CSASDRDRGHQPQHF
CDR3nt: TGCAGTGCGAGTGACAGGGACCGGGGCCATCAGCCCCAGCATTTT
abundance: many
v_gene: TRBV20-1
d_gene: TRBD1
j_gene: TRBJ1-5

CDR3aa: CASSESPQGLTGLGASYEQYF
CDR3nt: TGTGCCAGCAGTGAATCCCCGCAGGGGTTAACGGGACTAGGGGCCTCCTACGAGCAGTACTTC
abundance: many
v_gene: TRBV25-1
d_gene: TRBD2
j_gene: TRBJ2-7

CDR3aa: CASSFIDGDYEQYF
CDR3nt: TGTGCCAGCAGCTTTATCGACGGTGACTACGAGCAGTACTTC
abundance: many
v_gene: TRBV5-4
d_gene: -
j_gene: TRBJ2-7